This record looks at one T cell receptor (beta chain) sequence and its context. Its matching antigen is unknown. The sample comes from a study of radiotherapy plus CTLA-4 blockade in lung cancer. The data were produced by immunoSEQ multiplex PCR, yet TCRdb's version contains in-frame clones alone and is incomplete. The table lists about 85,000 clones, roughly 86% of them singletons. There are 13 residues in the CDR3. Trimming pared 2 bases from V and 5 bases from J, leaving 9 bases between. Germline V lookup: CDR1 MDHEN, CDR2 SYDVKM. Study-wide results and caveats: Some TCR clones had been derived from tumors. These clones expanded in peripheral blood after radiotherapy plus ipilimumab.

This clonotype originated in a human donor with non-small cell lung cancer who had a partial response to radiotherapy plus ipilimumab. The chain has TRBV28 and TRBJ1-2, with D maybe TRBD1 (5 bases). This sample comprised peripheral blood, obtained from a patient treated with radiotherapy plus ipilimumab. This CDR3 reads CASSLDSGYGYTF. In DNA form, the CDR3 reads TGTGCCAGCAGTTTAGATTCAGGGTATGGCTACACCTTC.